Reported below is one TCR beta chain. Its antigen is currently not known. Base quality data are lacking; no much larger clone is found one base away. CDR1 and CDR2 were assigned from the germline V gene as SGHRS and YFSETQ. Trimmed from V: 4 bases; trimmed from J: 3 bases; junction bases lacking a gene match: 2. The CDR3 contains 14 residues, cysteine and phenylalanine counted. Only the CDR3 portion is preserved as DNA: 42 bases, with reading frame beginning at the first base. Library preparation used RT-PCR. These reads were obtained on an Illumina HiSeq 2500. TCRdb reprocessed the public reads (quality trimming at Q25 with fastp, clone calling with MiXCR) and kept in-frame beta chains. Rows with one shared CDR3 protein collapse into an entry with the most common genes and DNA. Recorded for this sample are about 580,000 distinct CDR3 sequences; 11% to 15% of them occurred a single time. The top ten clonotypes cover 11% of the sample.

This record belongs to a study of response to subunit inactivated influenza vaccine (dated by TCRdb to between 2017 and 2018). Notes on the research overall: Deep quantitative T cell receptor repertoire profiling was used in the study to track responses to a trivalent subunit inactivated influenza vaccine.

The paper's findings and limits, for the study overall: The authors suggested that each seasonal influenza vaccination may recruit only a limited number of new T cells.

The chain is encoded by TRBV5-1 joined to TRBJ1-4, with 8 middle bases fitting TRBD1. The source was PBMCs from blood, collected 11 to 12 days after vaccination. The origin of this receptor is a middle-aged man who received an inactivated influenza vaccine. Donor details come from another sample of the same person, matched by shared clones. The CDR3 region reads CASSTGQANEKLFF. The nucleotide sequence is given as TGCGCCAGCAGCACGGGACAGGCTAATGAAAAACTGTTTTTT.